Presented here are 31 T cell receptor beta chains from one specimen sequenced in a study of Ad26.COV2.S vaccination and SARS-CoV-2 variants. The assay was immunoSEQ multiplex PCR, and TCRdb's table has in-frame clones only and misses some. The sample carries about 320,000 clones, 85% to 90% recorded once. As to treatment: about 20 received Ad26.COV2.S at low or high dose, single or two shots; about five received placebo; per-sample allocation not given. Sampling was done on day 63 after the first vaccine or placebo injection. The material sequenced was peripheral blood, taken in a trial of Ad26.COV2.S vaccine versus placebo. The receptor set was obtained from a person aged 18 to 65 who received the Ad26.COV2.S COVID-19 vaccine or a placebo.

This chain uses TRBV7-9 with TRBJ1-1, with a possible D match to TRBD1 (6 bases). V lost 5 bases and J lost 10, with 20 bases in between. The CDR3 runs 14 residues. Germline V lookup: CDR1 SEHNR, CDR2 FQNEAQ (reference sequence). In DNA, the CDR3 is TGTGCCAGCAGCCTGGCTGGGACATTCGAAGGAGCTTTCTTT. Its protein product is CASSLAGTFEGAFF.

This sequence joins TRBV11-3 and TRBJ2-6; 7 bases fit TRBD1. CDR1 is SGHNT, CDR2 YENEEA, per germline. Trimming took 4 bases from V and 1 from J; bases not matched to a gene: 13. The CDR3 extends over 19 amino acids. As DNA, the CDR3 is TGTGCCAGCAGCTATCCCTGGACAGGCCGCGAATCTGGGGCCAACGTCCTGACTTTC. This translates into CASSYPWTGRESGANVLTF.

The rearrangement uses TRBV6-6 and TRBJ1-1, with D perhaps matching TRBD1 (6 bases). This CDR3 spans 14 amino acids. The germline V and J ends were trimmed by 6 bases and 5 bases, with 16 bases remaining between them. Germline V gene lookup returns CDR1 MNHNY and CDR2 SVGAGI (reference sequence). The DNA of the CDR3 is TGTGCCAGCAGCCACGGGGGGCTGTGGACTGAAGCTTTCTTT. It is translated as CASSHGGLWTEAFF.

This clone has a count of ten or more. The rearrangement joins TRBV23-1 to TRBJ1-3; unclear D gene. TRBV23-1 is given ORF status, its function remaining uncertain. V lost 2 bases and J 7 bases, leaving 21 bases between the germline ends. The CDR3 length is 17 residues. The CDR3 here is CASSQLSGRSSGNTIYF. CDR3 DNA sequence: TGCGCCAGCAGTCAACTAAGCGGGAGATCCTCGGGGAACACCATATATTTT.

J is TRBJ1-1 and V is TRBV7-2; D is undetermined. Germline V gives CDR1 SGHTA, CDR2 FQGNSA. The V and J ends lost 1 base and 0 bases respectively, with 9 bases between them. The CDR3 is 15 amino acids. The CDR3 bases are TGTGCCAGCAGCTTAGTAGCACAGCTGAACACTGAAGCTTTCTTT. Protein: CASSLVAQLNTEAFF.

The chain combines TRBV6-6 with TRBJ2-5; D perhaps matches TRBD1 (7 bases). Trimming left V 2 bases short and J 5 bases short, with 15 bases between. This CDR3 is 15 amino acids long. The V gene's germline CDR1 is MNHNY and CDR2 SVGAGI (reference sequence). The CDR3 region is CASSYLEGAGETQYF. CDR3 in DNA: TGTGCCAGCAGTTACCTGGAGGGGGCAGGCGAGACCCAGTACTTC.

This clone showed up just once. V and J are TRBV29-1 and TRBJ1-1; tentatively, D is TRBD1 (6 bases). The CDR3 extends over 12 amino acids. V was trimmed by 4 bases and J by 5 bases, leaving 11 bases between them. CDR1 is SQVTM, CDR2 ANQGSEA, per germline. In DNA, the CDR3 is TGCAGCGTTGTCGAAGGGGGAACTGAAGCTTTCTTT. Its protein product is CSVVEGGTEAFF.

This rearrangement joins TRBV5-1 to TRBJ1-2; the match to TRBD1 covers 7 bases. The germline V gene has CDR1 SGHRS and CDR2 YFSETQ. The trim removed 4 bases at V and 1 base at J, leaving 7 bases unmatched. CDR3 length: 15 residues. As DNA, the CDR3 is TGCGCCAGCAGCCTCACTACAGGGGTTAACTATGGCTACACCTTC. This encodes CASSLTTGVNYGYTF.

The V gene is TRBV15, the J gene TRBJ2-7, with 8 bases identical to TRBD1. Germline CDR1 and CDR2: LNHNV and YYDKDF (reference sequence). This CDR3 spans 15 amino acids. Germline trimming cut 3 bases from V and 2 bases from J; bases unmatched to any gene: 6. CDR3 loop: CATSSRTGNTYEQYF. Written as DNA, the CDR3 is TGTGCCACCAGCAGCCGGACAGGGAACACCTACGAGCAGTACTTC.

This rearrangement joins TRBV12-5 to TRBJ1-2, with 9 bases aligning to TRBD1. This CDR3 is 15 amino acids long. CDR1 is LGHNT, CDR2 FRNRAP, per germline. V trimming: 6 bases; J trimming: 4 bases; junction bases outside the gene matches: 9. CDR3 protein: CASGTGGSQSYGYTF. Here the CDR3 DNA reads TGTGCTAGTGGCACAGGGGGCTCTCAGTCCTATGGCTACACCTTC.

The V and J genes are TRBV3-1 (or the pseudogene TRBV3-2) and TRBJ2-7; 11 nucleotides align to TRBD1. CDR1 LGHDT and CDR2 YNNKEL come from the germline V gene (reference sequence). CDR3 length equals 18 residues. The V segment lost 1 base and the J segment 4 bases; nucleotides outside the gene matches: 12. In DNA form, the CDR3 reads TGTGCCAGCAGCCAAGGGAGGACAGGGGGCGCCTCGGGGTACGAGCAGTACTTC. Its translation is CASSQGRTGGASGYEQYF.

CDR3 DNA: TGTGCCAGCTCACCACAGGGACAGGGTGTGAACGAGCAGTACGTC. It yields the protein CASSPQGQGVNEQYV. The chain links TRBV18 to TRBJ2-7; 9 bases map to TRBD1. Germline CDR1 and CDR2: KGHSH and LQKENI. V lost 1 base to trimming and J lost 5 bases; unmatched junction nucleotides: 6. The CDR3 extends over 15 amino acids.

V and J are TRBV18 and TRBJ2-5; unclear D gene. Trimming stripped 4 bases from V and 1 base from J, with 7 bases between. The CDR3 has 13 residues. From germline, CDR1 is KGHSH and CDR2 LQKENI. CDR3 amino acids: CASSRDRQETQYF. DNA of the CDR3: TGTGCCAGCTCACGTGACCGCCAAGAGACCCAGTACTTC. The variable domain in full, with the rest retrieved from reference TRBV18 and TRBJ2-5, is NAGVMQNPRHLVRRRGQEARLRCSPMKGHSHVYWYRQLPEEGLKFMVYLQKENIIDESGMPKERFSAEFPKEGPSILRIQQVVRGDSAAYFCASSRDRQETQYFGPGTRLLVL.

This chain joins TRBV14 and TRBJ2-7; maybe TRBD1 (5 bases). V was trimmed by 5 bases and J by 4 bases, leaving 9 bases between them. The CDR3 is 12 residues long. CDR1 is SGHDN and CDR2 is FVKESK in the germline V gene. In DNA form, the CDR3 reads TGTGCCAGCAGCAGGCAGGGATACGAGCAGTACTTC. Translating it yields CASSRQGYEQYF.

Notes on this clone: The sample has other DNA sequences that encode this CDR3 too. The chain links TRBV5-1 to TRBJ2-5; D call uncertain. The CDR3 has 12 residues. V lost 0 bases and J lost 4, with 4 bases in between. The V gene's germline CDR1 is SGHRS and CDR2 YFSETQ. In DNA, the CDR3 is TGCGCCAGCAGCTTGGTGGGAGAGACCCAGTACTTC. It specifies CASSLVGETQYF. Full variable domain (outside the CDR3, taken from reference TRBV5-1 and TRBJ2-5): KAGVTQTPRYLIKTRGQQVTLSCSPISGHRSVSWYQQTPGQGLQFLFEYFSETQRNKGNFPGRFSGRQFSNSRSEMNVSTLELGDSALYLCASSLVGETQYFGPGTRLLVL.

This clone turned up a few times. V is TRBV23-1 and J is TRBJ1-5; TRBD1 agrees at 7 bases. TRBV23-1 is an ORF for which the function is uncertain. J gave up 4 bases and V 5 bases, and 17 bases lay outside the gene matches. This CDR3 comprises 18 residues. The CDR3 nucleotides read TGCGCCAGCAGTTATCCAGCTCGGGACAGATTAAATAATCAGCCCCAGCATTTT. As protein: CASSYPARDRLNNQPQHF.

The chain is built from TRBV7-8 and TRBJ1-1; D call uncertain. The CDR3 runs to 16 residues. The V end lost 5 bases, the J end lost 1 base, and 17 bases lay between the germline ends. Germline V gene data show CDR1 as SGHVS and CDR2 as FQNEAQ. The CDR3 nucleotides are TGTGCCAGCAGCCCCCGACGGGATTGGGGGAACACTGAAGCTTTCTTT. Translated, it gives CASSPRRDWGNTEAFF.

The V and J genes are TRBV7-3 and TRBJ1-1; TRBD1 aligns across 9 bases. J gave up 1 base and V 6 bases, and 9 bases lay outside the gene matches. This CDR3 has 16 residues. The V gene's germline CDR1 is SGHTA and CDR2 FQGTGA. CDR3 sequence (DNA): TGTGCCAGCAGGTCACAGGGGGCGATGAGGAACACTGAAGCTTTCTTT. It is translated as CASRSQGAMRNTEAFF.

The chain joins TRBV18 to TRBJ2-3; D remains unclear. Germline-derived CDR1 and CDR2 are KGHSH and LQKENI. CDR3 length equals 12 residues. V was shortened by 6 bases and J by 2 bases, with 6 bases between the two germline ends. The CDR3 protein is CASSINTDTQYF. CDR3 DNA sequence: TGTGCCAGCTCTATCAACACAGATACGCAGTATTTT.

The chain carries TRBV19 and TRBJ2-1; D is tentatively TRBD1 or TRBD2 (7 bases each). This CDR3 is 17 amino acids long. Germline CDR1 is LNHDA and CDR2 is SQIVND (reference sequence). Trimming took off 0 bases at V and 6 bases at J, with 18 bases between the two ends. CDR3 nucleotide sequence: TGTGCCAGTAGTATAGAGGGGAGGGGGCCGCTGACCAATGAGCAGTTCTTC. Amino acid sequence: CASSIEGRGPLTNEQFF.

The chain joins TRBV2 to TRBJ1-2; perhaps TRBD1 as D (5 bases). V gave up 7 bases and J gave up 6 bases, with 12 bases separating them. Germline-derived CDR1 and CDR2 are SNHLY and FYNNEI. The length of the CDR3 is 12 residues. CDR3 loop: CASTWGEDGYTF. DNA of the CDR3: TGTGCCAGCACCTGGGGGGAGGATGGCTACACCTTC. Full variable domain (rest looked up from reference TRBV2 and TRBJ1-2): EPEVTQTPSHQVTQMGQEVILRCVPISNHLYFYWYRQILGQKVEFLVSFYNNEISEKSEIFDDQFSVERPDGSNFTLKIRSTKLEDSAMYFCASTWGEDGYTFGSGTRLTVV.

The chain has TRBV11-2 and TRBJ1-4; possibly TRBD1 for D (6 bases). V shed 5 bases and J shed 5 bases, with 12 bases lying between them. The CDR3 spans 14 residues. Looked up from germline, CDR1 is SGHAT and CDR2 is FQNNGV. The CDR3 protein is CASSRTGFNEKLFF. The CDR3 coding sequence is TGTGCCAGCAGCCGAACAGGGTTCAATGAAAAACTGTTTTTT. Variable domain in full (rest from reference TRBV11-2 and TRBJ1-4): EAGVAQSPRYKIIEKRQSVAFWCNPISGHATLYWYQQILGQGPKLLIQFQNNGVVDDSQLPKDRFSAERLKGVDSTLKIQPAKLEDSAVYLCASSRTGFNEKLFFGSGTQLSVL.

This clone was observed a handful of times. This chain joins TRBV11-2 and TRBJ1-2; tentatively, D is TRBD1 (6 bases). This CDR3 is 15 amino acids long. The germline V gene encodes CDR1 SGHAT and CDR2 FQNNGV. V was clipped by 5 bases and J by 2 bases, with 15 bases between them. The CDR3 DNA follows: TGTGCCAGCAGCGACGGACAGTTCCTCAACTATGGCTACACCTTC. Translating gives CASSDGQFLNYGYTF.

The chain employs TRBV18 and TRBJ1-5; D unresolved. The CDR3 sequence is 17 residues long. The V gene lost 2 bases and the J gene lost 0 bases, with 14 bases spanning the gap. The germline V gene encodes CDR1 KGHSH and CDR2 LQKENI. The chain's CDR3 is CASSPAGRRLSNQPQHF. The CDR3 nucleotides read TGTGCCAGCTCACCAGCTGGGAGGCGCCTTAGCAATCAGCCCCAGCATTTT.

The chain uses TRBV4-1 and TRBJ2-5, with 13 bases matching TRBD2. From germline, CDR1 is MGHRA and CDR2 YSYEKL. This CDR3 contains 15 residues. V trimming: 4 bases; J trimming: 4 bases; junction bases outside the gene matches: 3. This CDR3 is CASSPRTSGGETQYF. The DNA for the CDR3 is TGCGCCAGCAGCCCGCGGACTAGCGGGGGAGAGACCCAGTACTTC.

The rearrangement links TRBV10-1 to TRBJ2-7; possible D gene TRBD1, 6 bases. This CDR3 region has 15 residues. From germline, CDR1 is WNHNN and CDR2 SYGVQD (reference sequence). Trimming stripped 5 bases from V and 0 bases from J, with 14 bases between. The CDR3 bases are TGCGCCAGCAGTTCTGGGACATCTCTCTCCTACGAGCAGTACTTC. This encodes CASSSGTSLSYEQYF.

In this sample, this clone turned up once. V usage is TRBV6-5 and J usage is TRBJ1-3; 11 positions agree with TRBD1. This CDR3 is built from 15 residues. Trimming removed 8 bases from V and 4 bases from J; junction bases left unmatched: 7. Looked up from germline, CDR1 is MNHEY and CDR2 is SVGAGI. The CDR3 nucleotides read TGTGCCAGCTCCGGACAGGGGGCAGGGGGAAACACCATATATTTT. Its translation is CASSGQGAGGNTIYF.

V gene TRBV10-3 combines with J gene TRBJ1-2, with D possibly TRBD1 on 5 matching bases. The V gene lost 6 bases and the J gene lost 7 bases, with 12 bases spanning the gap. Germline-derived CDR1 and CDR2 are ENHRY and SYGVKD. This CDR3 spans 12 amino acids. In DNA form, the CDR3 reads TGTGCCATCAGGCAGGGAATTCCTGGCTACACCTTC. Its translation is CAIRQGIPGYTF.

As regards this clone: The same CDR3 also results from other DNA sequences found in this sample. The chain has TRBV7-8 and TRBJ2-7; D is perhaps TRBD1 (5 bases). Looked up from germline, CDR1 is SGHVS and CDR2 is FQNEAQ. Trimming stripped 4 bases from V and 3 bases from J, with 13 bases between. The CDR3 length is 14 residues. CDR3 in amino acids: CASSSDRGHYEQYF. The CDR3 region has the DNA TGTGCCAGCAGCTCGGATAGGGGTCACTACGAGCAGTACTTC. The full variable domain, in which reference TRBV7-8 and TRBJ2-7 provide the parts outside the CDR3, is GAGVSQSPRYKVAKRGQDVALRCDPISGHVSLFWYQQALGQGPEFLTYFQNEAQLDKSGLPSDRFFAERPEGSVSTLKIQRTQQEDSAVYLCASSSDRGHYEQYFGPGTRLTVT.

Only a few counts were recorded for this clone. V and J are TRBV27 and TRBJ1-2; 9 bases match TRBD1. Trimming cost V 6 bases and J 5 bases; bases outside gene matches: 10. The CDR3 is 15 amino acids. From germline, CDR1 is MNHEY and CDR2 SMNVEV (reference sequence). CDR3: CASRIAGQGNYGYTF. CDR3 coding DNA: TGTGCCAGCAGGATTGCGGGACAGGGTAATTATGGCTACACCTTC.

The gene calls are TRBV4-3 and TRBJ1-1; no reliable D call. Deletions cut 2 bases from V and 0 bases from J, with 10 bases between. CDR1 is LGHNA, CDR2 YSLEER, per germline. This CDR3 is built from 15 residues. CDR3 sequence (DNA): TGCGCCAGCAGCCAACCCGGGAACTTGAACACTGAAGCTTTCTTT. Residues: CASSQPGNLNTEAFF.